The rows below give T cell receptor beta chains drawn from one sample of a study of human T cells and chemical hapten exposure. TCRdb re-called the RACE reads with MiXCR, one entry per CDR3 protein. The sample yields 150,000 to 200,000 distinct CDR3 sequences, 20% to 25% seen once. This material consisted of whole blood, taken in connection with sensitization to the hapten diphenylcyclopropenone (DPC). The receptors shown here come from a woman between 50 and 59 years old with alopecia areata. Some clones in this sample may be carry-over from other donors' samples. Both conserved end residues are part of each CDR3. D genes are given only for firm matches. Not all rows give a size; the values are once, few, many and, for expanded clones, a class.

>TRBV20-1|TRBD1|few|TRBJ1-1
CSAIPDKPGQSPAFF
TGCAGTGCTATACCCGACAAACCGGGACAGTCTCCCGCTTTCTTT
>TRBV29-1|-|many|TRBJ2-3
CSVVLASDTQYF
TGCAGCGTTGTCCTAGCTTCAGATACGCAGTATTTT
>TRBV27|TRBD1|few|TRBJ2-5
CASSLFRGLEETQYF
TGTGCCAGCAGTTTATTCAGGGGGCTCGAGGAGACCCAGTACTTC
>TRBV7-3|-|-|TRBJ2-7
CASSFSSSDDYEQYF
TGTGCCAGCAGCTTTAGCTCCTCGGACGACTACGAGCAGTACTTC
>TRBV6-2/TRBV6-3|-|-|TRBJ1-1
CASSYTRGGEAFF
TGTGCCAGCAGTTACACCAGGGGTGGTGAAGCTTTCTTT
>TRBV29-1|-|-|TRBJ2-4
CSVRSGSDGIQYF
TGCAGCGTTAGGAGTGGATCGGATGGCATTCAGTACTTC
>TRBV20-1|TRBD2|once|TRBJ2-7
CSARDQGGGSYEQYF
TGCAGTGCTAGAGATCAAGGCGGGGGGTCCTACGAGCAGTACTTC
>TRBV7-2|-|once|TRBJ2-3
CASSLWDPWAQYF
TGTGCCAGCAGCTTGTGGGACCCCTGGGCGCAGTATTTT
>TRBV19|TRBD2|-|TRBJ2-3
CASSITSGVEDTQYF
TGTGCCAGTAGTATAACTAGCGGGGTTGAAGATACGCAGTATTTT
>TRBV7-9|-|few|TRBJ1-5
CASSLSQGNQPQHF
TGTGCCAGCAGCTTATCCCAGGGCAATCAGCCCCAGCATTTT
>TRBV7-2|-|many|TRBJ1-1
CASSLSGQVVRTEAFF
TGTGCCAGCAGCTTATCCGGGCAGGTTGTTCGAACTGAAGCTTTCTTT
>TRBV5-1|TRBD2|few|TRBJ2-3
CASSMATSGSLADTQYF
TGCGCCAGCAGCATGGCCACTAGCGGGAGTCTCGCAGATACGCAGTATTTT
>TRBV10-3|TRBD1|-|TRBJ1-4
CAISEKGADVEKLFF
TGTGCCATCAGTGAAAAGGGGGCGGATGTCGAAAAACTGTTTTTT
>TRBV6-5|TRBD2|-|TRBJ2-7
CASSYSSSGSSHEQYF
TGTGCCAGCAGTTACTCGAGTAGCGGGAGCTCCCACGAGCAGTACTTC
>TRBV11-1|-|-|TRBJ2-3
CASSLDGAPGTDTQYF
TGTGCCAGCAGCTTAGATGGAGCCCCGGGCACAGATACGCAGTATTTT
>TRBV18|-|few|TRBJ2-7
CASSPPDVREQYF
TGTGCCAGCTCACCACCCGATGTGCGGGAGCAGTACTTC
>TRBV3-1|TRBD2|-|TRBJ2-3
CASSRLAGDGTQYF
TGTGCCAGCAGTCGACTAGCGGGAGATGGTACGCAGTATTTT
>TRBV5-1|TRBD1|few|TRBJ1-1
CASSLVGQGARNTEAFF
TGCGCCAGCAGCTTGGTAGGACAGGGGGCGAGGAACACTGAAGCTTTCTTT
>TRBV7-2|-|few|TRBJ1-2
CASSLLRDFGYTF
TGTGCCAGCAGCTTATTACGGGACTTCGGCTACACCTTC
>TRBV5-1|TRBD2|few|TRBJ2-3
CASRAGVVADTQYF
TGCGCCAGCAGAGCGGGAGTAGTAGCAGATACGCAGTATTTT
>TRBV7-9|-|few|TRBJ1-5
CASSFEGNQPQHF
TGTGCCAGCAGCTTCGAGGGCAATCAGCCCCAGCATTTT
>TRBV20-1|-|many|TRBJ1-5
CSATTDRNQPQHF
TGCAGTGCTACAACAGACAGAAATCAGCCCCAGCATTTT
>TRBV29-1|-|-|TRBJ1-1
CSVVRGPQITEAFF
TGCAGCGTTGTACGGGGGCCCCAGATCACTGAAGCTTTCTTT
>TRBV12-3/TRBV12-4|-|few|TRBJ2-1
CARGGSYNEQFF
TGTGCTCGTGGCGGATCCTACAATGAGCAGTTCTTC
>TRBV29-1|TRBD2|-|TRBJ2-2
CSVEWLAGEDTGELFF
TGCAGCGTTGAGTGGCTAGCGGGAGAGGACACCGGGGAGCTGTTTTTT
>TRBV20-1|TRBD2|-|TRBJ2-3
CSARDLASGGYTDTQYF
TGCAGTGCTAGAGATCTGGCGAGCGGGGGCTACACAGATACGCAGTATTTT
>TRBV28|TRBD1|-|TRBJ2-7
CASSGGQTYEQYF
TGTGCCAGCAGTGGGGGACAGACCTACGAGCAGTACTTC
>TRBV29-1|-|-|TRBJ1-3
CSVEDPLGNTIYF
TGCAGCGTTGAAGACCCACTGGGGAACACCATATATTTT
>TRBV20-1|TRBD2|-|TRBJ2-1
CSAQNPSGRAGEQFF
TGCAGTGCCCAAAACCCTAGCGGGAGGGCCGGGGAGCAGTTCTTC
>TRBV20-1|TRBD1|-|TRBJ2-7
CSAEKQGTTYEQYF
TGCAGTGCTGAAAAACAGGGGACCACCTACGAGCAGTACTTC
>TRBV29-1|-|few|TRBJ1-2
CSAAERGYTF
TGCAGCGCCGCTGAACGTGGCTACACCTTC
>TRBV20-1|-|-|TRBJ1-3
CSASRGYSGNTIYF
TGCAGTGCTAGTCGCGGGTACTCTGGAAACACCATATATTTT
>TRBV5-1|TRBD1|-|TRBJ2-2
CASNQDRVYGELFF
TGCGCCAGCAACCAGGACAGGGTATACGGGGAGCTGTTTTTT
>TRBV29-1|-|few|TRBJ2-1
CSVGKTTSSYNEQFF
TGCAGCGTTGGGAAAACAACCAGCTCCTACAATGAGCAGTTCTTC
>TRBV20-1|TRBD2|-|TRBJ2-1
CSARVRLAGVLNEQFF
TGCAGTGCTAGAGTACGTCTAGCGGGAGTGTTGAATGAGCAGTTCTTC
>TRBV29-1|TRBD2|once|TRBJ2-4
CSVPSLAGGGNIQYF
TGCAGCGTACCCTCACTAGCGGGAGGTGGAAACATTCAGTACTTC
>TRBV6-5|TRBD1|-|TRBJ1-2
CASSYSSGQGRYTF
TGTGCCAGCAGTTACTCGAGCGGACAGGGTCGCTACACCTTC
>TRBV18|-|-|TRBJ2-4
CASSPPGFGKNIQYF
TGTGCCAGCTCCCCGCCGGGGTTTGGGAAAAACATTCAGTACTTC
>TRBV3-1|TRBD2|-|TRBJ2-3
CASSQDVGLAGDTQYF
TGTGCCAGCAGCCAAGATGTCGGACTAGCGGGAGATACGCAGTATTTT
>TRBV5-1|TRBD1|few|TRBJ2-7
CASSGQAYEQYF
TGCGCCAGCAGCGGACAGGCCTACGAGCAGTACTTC
>TRBV12-3/TRBV12-4|-|-|TRBJ2-1
CASSPLGSRSGEQFF
TGTGCCAGCAGTCCGCTGGGGTCAAGGTCGGGTGAGCAGTTCTTC
>TRBV6-2/TRBV6-3|TRBD2|few|TRBJ2-1
CASSYSKPSGKGTSYNEQFF
TGTGCCAGCAGTTACTCGAAACCTAGCGGGAAAGGGACCTCCTACAATGAGCAGTTCTTC
>TRBV12-3/TRBV12-4|-|-|TRBJ2-1
CASSLRQGGGEQFF
TGTGCCAGCAGTTTAAGGCAGGGGGGTGGGGAGCAGTTCTTC
>TRBV7-2|-|-|TRBJ1-2
CASSLSRGLYGYTF
TGTGCCAGCAGCTTATCCAGGGGACTCTATGGCTACACCTTC
>TRBV15|TRBD2|-|TRBJ2-2
CATSRAASGATGELFF
TGTGCCACCAGCAGAGCGGCTAGCGGGGCTACCGGGGAGCTGTTTTTT
>TRBV2|TRBD1|few|TRBJ1-5
CASSEEGQGNQPQHF
TGTGCCAGCAGTGAAGAAGGACAGGGGAATCAGCCCCAGCATTTT
>TRBV11-1|-|many|TRBJ1-1
CASSSTWVNTEAFF
TGTGCCAGCAGCTCAACTTGGGTGAACACTGAAGCTTTCTTT
>TRBV19|TRBD1|-|TRBJ2-1
CASRETGPANEQFF
TGTGCCAGTAGAGAGACAGGGCCCGCCAATGAGCAGTTCTTC
>TRBV10-2|TRBD2|few|TRBJ2-7
CASSETVPGLETSEQYF
TGCGCCAGCAGTGAGACTGTCCCGGGACTAGAGACGAGTGAGCAGTACTTC
>TRBV5-1|TRBD2|few|TRBJ2-1
CATRLAGGLDEQFF
TGCGCCACCCGACTAGCGGGAGGTCTCGATGAGCAGTTCTTC